These 22 T cell receptor beta chains were sequenced from one sample in a study of blood T cells in healthy people across ages. A J-beta primer mix and a sample-barcoded 5' primer were used in a second PCR of roughly 6 to 12 cycles. Each CDR3 protein gets one entry after TCRdb re-called the 5' RACE reads with MiXCR. The sample carries 650,000 to 1,000,000 distinct CDR3 sequences, 36% recorded once. Sequenced: blood. All receptors come from a man aged 18-30 years in good health.

The gene calls are TRBV10-3 and TRBJ2-5; maybe TRBD1 (6 bases). Germline CDR1 ENHRY, CDR2 SYGVKD. This CDR3 region has 15 residues. Deletions cut 5 bases from V and 3 bases from J, with 16 bases between. The CDR3 region is CAISPTGTREETQYF. In DNA, the CDR3 is TGTGCCATCAGTCCAACCGGGACAAGAGAAGAGACCCAGTACTTC.

Points on this clonotype: A much more abundant neighbour one base away suggests this may be a read error. The chain joins TRBV7-6 to TRBJ2-7; TRBD1 matches 7 bases. The CDR3 consists of 15 residues. The V gene's germline CDR1 is SGHVS and CDR2 FNYEAQ. The CDR3 sequence: CPSSSTGDFSYEQYF. The DNA for the CDR3 is TGTCCCAGCAGCTCTACAGGGGATTTCTCCTACGAGCAGTACTTC.

J is TRBJ2-1 and V is TRBV11-2, with D possibly TRBD1 on 5 matching bases. This CDR3 region has 12 residues. Trimming took off 5 bases at V and 9 bases at J, with 11 bases between the two ends. Germline CDR1 is SGHAT and CDR2 is FQNNGV. The CDR3, as DNA: TGTGCCAGCAGCAAAGGGGCAGTTGAGCAGTTCTTC. This sequence encodes CASSKGAVEQFF.

V and J are TRBV6-2 or TRBV6-3 and TRBJ2-1; D is unresolved. The CDR3 runs 13 residues. Germline V gene sequence: CDR1 MNHEY, CDR2 SVGEGT. Trimming stripped 6 bases from V and 10 bases from J, with 16 bases between. CDR3 protein: CASSRPIRNEQFF. The CDR3 nucleotides read TGTGCCAGCAGCCGGCCCATACGGAACGAGCAGTTCTTC.

This clonotype occurred once. This may be a read error, as it is one base from a much larger clone. The CDR3 nucleotides are TGTGCCAGCAGGGAAGTGACAGAGGAGCAGTACTTC. Amino acid sequence: CASREVTEEQYF. This chain links TRBV2 with TRBJ2-7; D perhaps matches TRBD1 (5 bases). In germline, CDR1 is SNHLY, CDR2 FYNNEI. CDR3 size: 12 residues.

The V gene is TRBV4-3, the J gene TRBJ1-2, with D hard to call. V lost 0 bases to trimming and J lost 8 bases, with 16 bases between them. From germline, CDR1 is LGHNA and CDR2 YSLEER. The CDR3 totals 15 residues. CDR3 amino acids: CASSQDRLKPTGYTF. The CDR3 DNA reads as TGCGCCAGCAGCCAAGATCGTCTGAAGCCAACGGGCTACACCTTC.

This clonotype was detected ten times or more. The CDR3 protein is CASSLNPEYLAYEQYF. CDR3 nucleotides: TGTGCCAGCAGCTTGAACCCGGAGTATCTTGCCTACGAGCAGTACTTC. The V gene is TRBV7-8, the J gene TRBJ2-7; no reliable D call. Germline lookup yields CDR1 SGHVS and CDR2 FQNEAQ. The CDR3 length is 16 residues. The V and J ends lost 3 bases and 2 bases respectively, with 17 bases between them.

This clonotype was recorded a few times. The chain combines TRBV9 with TRBJ2-1, with D perhaps matching TRBD2 (6 bases). The CDR3 sequence is 16 residues long. The V gene's germline CDR1 is SGDLS and CDR2 YYNGEE. The V end was cut by 3 bases, the J end by 6 bases, with 19 bases between. CDR3 residues: CASSALVGLGGNEQFF. The CDR3 nucleotides read TGTGCCAGCAGCGCCTTGGTGGGGCTCGGGGGCAATGAGCAGTTCTTC.

This clonotype turned up a few times. This chain uses TRBV12-3 or TRBV12-4 with TRBJ2-4; D is unclear. V was trimmed by 5 bases and J by 9 bases, leaving 8 bases between them. The CDR3 extends over 11 amino acids. For the CDR3, the DNA is TGTGCCAGCAGTATCAGAAGCATTCAGTACTTC. It yields the protein CASSIRSIQYF.

The chain combines TRBV28 with TRBJ1-2; TRBD1 matches 8 bases. After removal of 5 bases from V and 7 bases from J, the junction contained 6 bases not matched to a gene. This CDR3 has 13 residues. Germline V gene lookup returns CDR1 MDHEN and CDR2 SYDVKM. The CDR3: CASSRTTGGGYTF. CDR3 DNA sequence: TGTGCCAGCAGTCGGACCACAGGGGGTGGCTACACCTTC.

The sample holds one count of this clonotype. The chain uses TRBV6-5 and TRBJ2-1; tentatively, D is TRBD1 or TRBD2 (5 bases each). Germline loops: CDR1 MNHEY, CDR2 SVGAGI. The CDR3 loop spans 11 amino acids. Trimming left V 10 bases short and J 12 bases short, with 16 bases between. The CDR3 region is CAIGTTTGQFF. CDR3 nucleotide sequence: TGTGCCATTGGGACGACGACTGGGCAGTTCTTC.

The V gene is TRBV20-1, the J gene TRBJ2-1; 9 nucleotides match TRBD2. CDR3 length equals 16 residues. The V segment lost 4 bases and the J segment 7 bases; nucleotides outside the gene matches: 14. Germline assignment: CDR1 DFQATT and CDR2 SNEGSKA (reference sequence). CDR3 DNA sequence: TGCAGTGCTAAACGTCGTGGCGGGAGGGCCTTGAATGAGCAGTTCTTC. As protein: CSAKRRGGRALNEQFF.

The gene calls are TRBV12-3 or TRBV12-4 and TRBJ2-7; perhaps TRBD1 as D (6 bases). The CDR3 totals 13 residues. V shed 3 bases and J shed 7 bases, with 13 bases lying between them. The DNA of the CDR3 is TGTGCCAGCAGTTTGCACAGGGTTTGGGAGCAGTACTTC. Amino acid sequence: CASSLHRVWEQYF.

V gene TRBV6-2 or TRBV6-3 combines with J gene TRBJ2-1; no definite D call. The germline gives CDR1 MNHEY, CDR2 SVGEGT. The CDR3 has 17 residues. V lost 5 bases to trimming and J lost 5 bases, with 22 bases between them. The CDR3, as DNA: TGTGCCAGCAGTCATAGGTCCGCCAGGAGAAAAAACAATGAGCAGTTCTTC. This gives the protein CASSHRSARRKNNEQFF.

This sequence joins TRBV7-9 and TRBJ2-2, with D perhaps TRBD2 (5 bases). Germline-derived CDR1 and CDR2 are SEHNR and FQNEAQ (reference sequence). The CDR3 has 16 amino acids. V was cut by 5 bases and J by 1 base, with 14 bases left in between. CDR3 sequence reads: CASSPVRTLNTGELFF. As DNA, the CDR3 is TGTGCCAGCAGCCCCGTGCGGACTCTGAACACCGGGGAGCTGTTTTTT. The full variable domain, its missing parts supplied by reference TRBV7-9 and TRBJ2-2, is DTGVSQNPRHKITKRGQNVTFRCDPISEHNRLYWYRQTLGQGPEFLTYFQNEAQLEKSRLLSDRFSAERPKGSFSTLEIQRTEQGDSAMYLCASSPVRTLNTGELFFGEGSRLTVL.

The chain uses TRBV2 and TRBJ2-4; 9 positions match TRBD1. The J call is doubtful: the DNA matches TRBJ2-7 better. The CDR3 loop spans 17 amino acids. In germline, CDR1 is SNHLY, CDR2 FYNNEI. As DNA, the CDR3 is TGTGCCAGCAGACCGAATCCCGGGACAGGGTTCCACTACGAGCAGTACTTC. Encoded protein: CASRPNPGTGFHYEQYF.

As to this clonotype: A much larger clone differs from this one at a single base, so this may be a read error. This chain links TRBV4-2 with TRBJ2-7; D not certain. The CDR3 has 14 residues. CDR1 and CDR2 from the germline V gene are LGHNA and YNFKEQ. The CDR3 region has the DNA TGTGCCAGCGGCCAAGCGCAGAACTCCTACGAGCAGTACTTC. Encoded protein: CASGQAQNSYEQYF.

This clonotype was seen more than once but under ten times. This rearrangement joins TRBV6-5 to TRBJ2-7; 7 bases agree with TRBD1. CDR1 is MNHEY and CDR2 is SVGAGI in the germline V gene. The V and J ends lost 6 bases and 3 bases, in that order; junction bases with no gene match: 14. The CDR3 runs to 16 residues. The CDR3 DNA reads as TGTGCCAGCAGCCGCGAAGACAGGGCATCATACTACGAGCAGTACTTC. It specifies CASSREDRASYYEQYF.

The sample holds many counts of this clonotype. The chain uses TRBV10-2 and TRBJ2-7; 9 nucleotides align to TRBD1. V gave up 0 bases and J gave up 2 bases; unmatched junction bases: 5. The CDR3 contains 16 residues. CDR1 and CDR2 from the germline V gene are WSHSY and SAAADI. This chain's CDR3 is CASSESAGTGTYEQYF. CDR3 nucleotides: TGCGCCAGCAGTGAGTCGGCCGGGACAGGGACCTACGAGCAGTACTTC.

This clonotype was seen just once. The gene calls are TRBV4-1 and TRBJ2-7; D perhaps matches TRBD1 (5 bases). V dropped 6 bases and J dropped 3 bases, with 15 bases sitting between them. From germline, CDR1 is MGHRA and CDR2 YSYEKL. This CDR3 has 14 residues. Written as DNA, the CDR3 is TGCGCCAGCAGAGGCAGGGAAGTAAACTACGAGCAGTACTTC. This gives the protein CASRGREVNYEQYF.

J is TRBJ2-6 and V is TRBV6-6, with 7 bases identical to TRBD2. The CDR3 spans 16 residues. J gave up 2 bases and V 3 bases, and 4 bases lay outside the gene matches. Germline CDR1 MNHNY, CDR2 SVGAGI (reference sequence). CDR3 residues: CASSYRGETGANVLTF. CDR3 nucleotide sequence: TGTGCCAGCAGTTATCGGGGGGAAACTGGGGCCAACGTCCTGACTTTC.

This chain joins TRBV13 and TRBJ2-4, with D perhaps assigned TRBD1 or TRBD2 (5 bases each). Germline V CDR1 and CDR2: PRHDT, FYEKMQ (reference sequence). V lost 5 bases and J lost 7, with 12 bases in between. This CDR3 spans 13 amino acids. In DNA form, the CDR3 reads TGTGCCAGCAGCGCTTCCGGGACGAACATTCAGTACTTC. Amino acids: CASSASGTNIQYF.